Listed below are T cell receptor beta chains from one sample, sequenced in a study of beta chain features in type 1 diabetes. Profiling relied on immunoSEQ multiplex PCR, and the TCRdb table lists in-frame clones only, not all of them. Of some 280,000 clones listed, approximately 14% are singletons. The sequencing input was naive CD4+ T cells from blood. The receptors come from a young man with type 1 diabetes. Both conserved end residues are part of each CDR3. The D gene is left open where the match is weak. Clone size is not always given. Where it is, it says once, few, many or a class for expanded clones.

J: TRBJ2-4; D: TRBD2; size: few; V: TRBV7-2; DNA: TGTGCCAGCAGCTTAGTTCTAGCGGGAAACATTCAGTACTTC; CDR3: CASSLVLAGNIQYF
J: TRBJ2-5; D: TRBD2; size: few; V: TRBV7-9; DNA: TGTGCCTGCGGGGGGCAGGGGAGAGGAGAGACCCAGTACTTC; CDR3: CACGGQGRGETQYF
J: TRBJ2-3; D: TRBD2; size: few; V: TRBV18; DNA: TGTGCCAGCTCACCATTTGGGGGGGCAGATACGCAGTATTTT; CDR3: CASSPFGGADTQYF
J: TRBJ2-5; D: TRBD1; size: few; V: TRBV10-3; DNA: TGTGCCATCAGTGGGGACAGTGCCTTAGGGACCCAGTACTTC; CDR3: CAISGDSALGTQYF
J: TRBJ2-2; D: TRBD2; size: .; V: TRBV6-5; DNA: TGTGCCAGCAGTCAACTAGCGGGAGGCCGGGAGCTGTTTTTT; CDR3: CASSQLAGGRELFF
J: TRBJ2-1; D: .; size: .; V: TRBV2; DNA: TGTGCCAGCAGTGAAGGGCGGAGCTCCTACAATGAGCAGTTCTTC; CDR3: CASSEGRSSYNEQFF
J: TRBJ2-4; D: TRBD1; size: .; V: TRBV18; DNA: TGTGCCAGCTCACCCCCGGGACAGGGGGCTGTGGGGGCGAACATTCAGTACTTC; CDR3: CASSPPGQGAVGANIQYF
J: TRBJ2-7; D: .; size: .; V: TRBV7-9; DNA: TGTGCCAGCAGTTTAATTGGGACTGGCGTACGGCAGTACTTC; CDR3: CASSLIGTGVRQYF
J: TRBJ2-5; D: .; size: few; V: TRBV15; DNA: TGTGCCACCAGCTTGCAGTCACAAGAGACCCAGTACTTC; CDR3: CATSLQSQETQYF
J: TRBJ2-1; D: TRBD2; size: .; V: TRBV7-9; DNA: TGTGCCAGCAGCGATGTGGCTAGCGGGAGTAGAAATGAGCAGTTCTTC; CDR3: CASSDVASGSRNEQFF
J: TRBJ2-7; D: TRBD1; size: few; V: TRBV27; DNA: TGTGCCAGCAGTAAGGACAGGGGATCCTACGAGCAGTACTTC; CDR3: CASSKDRGSYEQYF
J: TRBJ2-7; D: .; size: few; V: TRBV27; DNA: TGTGCCAGCAGTTTAGGACAACCCTACGAGCAGTACTTC; CDR3: CASSLGQPYEQYF
J: TRBJ2-5; D: .; size: .; V: TRBV7-9; DNA: TGTGCCAGCAGCCCGCAGGGAGAGACCCAGTACTTC; CDR3: CASSPQGETQYF
J: TRBJ2-1; D: TRBD1; size: .; V: TRBV28; DNA: TGTGCCAGCAGGACGACAGGGAATGAGCAGTTCTTC; CDR3: CASRTTGNEQFF
J: TRBJ2-7; D: TRBD2; size: .; V: TRBV6-6; DNA: TGTGCCAGCAGTTCTGGACTAGCGGAGGCCTACGAGCAGTACTTC; CDR3: CASSSGLAEAYEQYF
J: TRBJ2-1; D: TRBD1; size: few; V: TRBV4-2; DNA: TGTGCCAGCAGTCCGAGGACAGGCAATGAGCAGTTCTTC; CDR3: CASSPRTGNEQFF
J: TRBJ1-5; D: .; size: few; V: TRBV7-9; DNA: TGTGCCAGCAGCTTACATAGCAATCAGCCCCAGCATTTT; CDR3: CASSLHSNQPQHF
J: TRBJ1-1; D: TRBD1; size: few; V: TRBV2; DNA: TGTGCCAGCAGTAAAAAAGGGGGCCACACTGAAGCTTTCTTT; CDR3: CASSKKGGHTEAFF
J: TRBJ2-3; D: .; size: .; V: TRBV7-8; DNA: TGTGCCAGCAGCTCTATTAGACAGGCCACAGATACGCAGTATTTT; CDR3: CASSSIRQATDTQYF
J: TRBJ2-7; D: TRBD1; size: few; V: TRBV27; DNA: TGTGCCAGCAGTTTCGGCAAATCCGGGACAGGGTTGTACGAGCAGTACTTC; CDR3: CASSFGKSGTGLYEQYF
J: TRBJ2-5; D: .; size: .; V: TRBV18; DNA: TGTGCCAGCTCACTCGGGCCAAGGGGTGGAGAGACCCAGTACTTC; CDR3: CASSLGPRGGETQYF
J: TRBJ2-5; D: TRBD2; size: .; V: TRBV6-5; DNA: TGTGCCAGCAGAGCAGCGGGAGGCCGGGAGACCCAGTACTTC; CDR3: CASRAAGGRETQYF
J: TRBJ1-1; D: TRBD1; size: .; V: TRBV5-4; DNA: TGTGCCAGCAGCTCCTCCCCGGGACAGGGTGACGGCACTGAAGCTTTCTTT; CDR3: CASSSSPGQGDGTEAFF
J: TRBJ2-1; D: TRBD2; size: few; V: TRBV6-1; DNA: TGTGCCAGCAGTGCCGGGACTAGTCGGAATGAGCAGTTCTTC; CDR3: CASSAGTSRNEQFF
J: TRBJ2-5; D: .; size: .; V: TRBV6-6; DNA: TGTGCCAGCAGTACGAGGGGGGAGACCCAGTACTTC; CDR3: CASSTRGETQYF
J: TRBJ2-1; D: TRBD1; size: few; V: TRBV7-9; DNA: TGTGCCAGCAGCTTGGGACAGGGGGCCTACAATGAGCAGTTCTTC; CDR3: CASSLGQGAYNEQFF
J: TRBJ1-1; D: .; size: .; V: TRBV29-1; DNA: TGCAGCGTTCACCAGAACCAGAACACTGAAGCTTTCTTT; CDR3: CSVHQNQNTEAFF
J: TRBJ2-1; D: .; size: .; V: TRBV18; DNA: TGTGCCAGCTCACTTGCGAGGGTGAACTACAATGAGCAGTTCTTC; CDR3: CASSLARVNYNEQFF
J: TRBJ2-1; D: TRBD1; size: few; V: TRBV7-9; DNA: TGTGCCAGCAGCCCCACAGGGGGTTCCTACAATGAGCAGTTCTTC; CDR3: CASSPTGGSYNEQFF
J: TRBJ1-5; D: .; size: .; V: TRBV28; DNA: TGTGCCAGCAGTTTAACCGTGTCCGGGGGAAATCAGCCCCAGCATTTT; CDR3: CASSLTVSGGNQPQHF
J: TRBJ2-7; D: .; size: few; V: TRBV7-2; DNA: TGTGCCAGCAGCCCCACACAGGGATTCTACGAGCAGTACTTC; CDR3: CASSPTQGFYEQYF
J: TRBJ2-3; D: TRBD2; size: .; V: TRBV7-2; DNA: TGTGCCAGCAGCCTCAGACTAGCGGCTAGCACAGATACGCAGTATTTT; CDR3: CASSLRLAASTDTQYF
J: TRBJ2-3; D: TRBD2; size: .; V: TRBV7-9; DNA: TGTGCCAGCAGCTCTAGCGGGAGGTCAGATACGCAGTATTTT; CDR3: CASSSSGRSDTQYF
J: TRBJ2-7; D: TRBD2; size: few; V: TRBV2; DNA: TGTGCCAGCAGTCCCAGTCCGGGACTAGAGAGCGAGCAGTACTTC; CDR3: CASSPSPGLESEQYF
J: TRBJ1-4; D: .; size: .; V: TRBV15; DNA: TGTGCCACCAGCAGAGAGGGCAGGGGCGAAAAACTGTTTTTT; CDR3: CATSREGRGEKLFF
J: TRBJ2-1; D: TRBD2; size: few; V: TRBV29-1; DNA: TGCAGCGTTGATTTGCGGGAGGTCCACAATGAGCAGTTCTTC; CDR3: CSVDLREVHNEQFF
J: TRBJ1-1; D: TRBD1; size: .; V: TRBV28; DNA: TGTGCCAGCAGTCTTGGGACAGCCGAAGCTTTCTTT; CDR3: CASSLGTAEAFF
J: TRBJ2-6; D: TRBD1; size: .; V: TRBV9; DNA: TGTGCCAGCAGCGTCCGGGACAGGGTCTTATCTGGGGCCAACGTCCTGACTTTC; CDR3: CASSVRDRVLSGANVLTF
J: TRBJ2-5; D: .; size: many; V: TRBV29-1; DNA: TGCAGCGTTCAGGCAGGGCAGGAGACCCAGTACTTC; CDR3: CSVQAGQETQYF
J: TRBJ2-1; D: TRBD2; size: .; V: TRBV10-3; DNA: TGTGCCATCAGGACTAGCGGGAGGGGGAATGAGCAGTTCTTC; CDR3: CAIRTSGRGNEQFF
J: TRBJ2-5; D: TRBD1; size: few; V: TRBV15; DNA: TGTGCCACCAGCAGGGACAGGGTCCAAGAGACCCAGTACTTC; CDR3: CATSRDRVQETQYF
J: TRBJ2-5; D: .; size: .; V: TRBV9; DNA: TGTGCCAGCAGCCCCCCCCCACGGGACTTCCAAGAGACCCAGTACTTC; CDR3: CASSPPPRDFQETQYF
J: TRBJ2-1; D: TRBD2; size: .; V: TRBV28; DNA: TGTGCCAGCAGTTTATGGACTAGCGGGAGACGTGATGAGCAGTTCTTC; CDR3: CASSLWTSGRRDEQFF
J: TRBJ2-1; D: TRBD2; size: .; V: TRBV5-1; DNA: TGCGCCAGCAGCCCGGATGGAGCGGGAGGCCAGAAGAACAATGAGCAGTTCTTC; CDR3: CASSPDGAGGQKNNEQFF
J: TRBJ2-3; D: .; size: .; V: TRBV7-9; DNA: TGTGCCAGCACCCTTAGAACCACAGATACGCAGTATTTT; CDR3: CASTLRTTDTQYF
J: TRBJ2-5; D: .; size: .; V: TRBV7-2; DNA: TGTGCCAGCAGCACTGGGGCTTGGCAAGAGACCCAGTACTTC; CDR3: CASSTGAWQETQYF
J: TRBJ2-1; D: .; size: .; V: TRBV28; DNA: TGTGCCAGCAGCCTCACGGGCTACAATGAGCAGTTCTTC; CDR3: CASSLTGYNEQFF
J: TRBJ1-1; D: TRBD1; size: .; V: TRBV2; DNA: TGTGCCAGCAGGCAGACTGGGACAGGGGAGAGGGCTTTCTTT; CDR3: CASRQTGTGERAFF
J: TRBJ2-2; D: .; size: .; V: TRBV5-1; DNA: TGCGCCAGCAGCTTGTCCAGCGTCGGCACCGGGGAGCTGTTTTTT; CDR3: CASSLSSVGTGELFF